These T cell receptor beta chains were read from a single sample in a study of shared clonotypes between healthy human individuals. Profiled with immunoSEQ multiplex PCR; TCRdb holds only in-frame clones, not every one. Altogether 2 million to 2.5 million clones are present, 95% being singletons, with the ten largest covering about 0.13%. The specimen was naive CD4+ T cells sorted from blood. The receptors were gathered from a man between 18 and 29 years old in good health. The CDR3 runs from the conserved cysteine through the conserved F or W. D genes are given only for firm matches. Only part of the rows carry a size: once, few, many, or a class if the clone is expanded.

size: NA
V: TRBV5-1
D: NA
length: 15
J: TRBJ2-2
CDR3: CASSLLQQNTGELFF
DNA: TGCGCCAGCAGCTTGCTCCAGCAAAACACCGGGGAGCTGTTTTTT

size: NA
V: TRBV30
D: NA
length: 10
J: TRBJ2-7
CDR3: CAWSVDEQYF
DNA: TGTGCCTGGAGTGTTGACGAGCAGTACTTC

size: NA
V: TRBV7-3
D: TRBD2
length: 15
J: TRBJ2-1
CDR3: CASSPGLAAYNEQFF
DNA: TGTGCCAGCAGTCCGGGACTAGCGGCCTACAATGAGCAGTTCTTC

size: NA
V: TRBV30
D: NA
length: 12
J: TRBJ1-3
CDR3: CAWSPTGNTIYF
DNA: TGTGCCTGGAGCCCGACGGGGAACACCATATATTTT

size: once
V: TRBV5-1
D: NA
length: 15
J: TRBJ1-4
CDR3: CASGQVSGTNEKLFF
DNA: TGCGCCAGCGGCCAAGTTTCAGGAACTAATGAAAAACTGTTTTTT

size: NA
V: TRBV6-5
D: TRBD2
length: 16
J: TRBJ2-3
CDR3: CASSSGLAGHTDTQYF
DNA: TGTGCCAGCAGTTCCGGACTAGCGGGGCACACAGATACGCAGTATTTT

size: NA
V: TRBV30
D: NA
length: 13
J: TRBJ2-3
CDR3: CAWRVTSTDTQYF
DNA: TGTGCCTGGAGAGTTACCAGCACAGATACGCAGTATTTT

size: NA
V: TRBV6-1
D: TRBD1
length: 14
J: TRBJ1-5
CDR3: CASVTQGVRQPQHF
DNA: TGTGCCAGCGTTACACAGGGGGTGCGGCAGCCCCAGCATTTT

size: NA
V: TRBV6-6
D: TRBD2
length: 14
J: TRBJ2-3
CDR3: CAAQTSGGTDTQYF
DNA: TGTGCCGCCCAAACTAGCGGGGGCACAGATACGCAGTATTTT

size: NA
V: TRBV28
D: NA
length: 14
J: TRBJ1-5
CDR3: CASSLGPNNQPQHF
DNA: TGTGCCAGCAGTTTGGGACCGAACAATCAGCCCCAGCATTTT

size: NA
V: TRBV7-7
D: TRBD2
length: 15
J: TRBJ2-1
CDR3: CASSRTRAGNNEQFF
DNA: TGTGCTAGCAGCCGGACTAGAGCGGGGAACAATGAGCAGTTCTTC

size: NA
V: TRBV30
D: TRBD2
length: 18
J: TRBJ2-5
CDR3: CAWGPSRTSGSQQETQYF
DNA: TGTGCCTGGGGGCCTTCTCGGACTAGCGGGAGCCAACAAGAGACCCAGTACTTC

size: NA
V: TRBV18
D: NA
length: 15
J: TRBJ2-5
CDR3: CASSPPHRVQMTQYF
DNA: TGTGCCAGCTCACCCCCCCACAGGGTCCAAATGACCCAGTACTTC

size: NA
V: TRBV19
D: NA
length: 12
J: TRBJ2-2
CDR3: CASSRTDGELFF
DNA: TGTGCCAGTAGTCGGACAGACGGGGAGCTGTTTTTT

size: NA
V: TRBV5-6
D: NA
length: 19
J: TRBJ2-1
CDR3: CASSFLQGTERGKYNEQFF
DNA: TGTGCCAGCAGCTTCCTACAGGGGACGGAGCGGGGCAAATACAATGAGCAGTTCTTC

size: NA
V: TRBV2
D: TRBD1
length: 16
J: TRBJ1-1
CDR3: CASSSGTGLMNTEAFF
DNA: TGTGCCAGCAGCTCCGGGACAGGCCTTATGAACACTGAAGCTTTCTTT

size: NA
V: TRBV18
D: NA
length: 12
J: TRBJ2-7
CDR3: CASSRPLGEQYF
DNA: TGTGCCAGCTCACGCCCCCTTGGCGAGCAGTACTTC

size: NA
V: TRBV6-5
D: NA
length: 14
J: TRBJ1-1
CDR3: CASRTARRDTEAFF
DNA: TGTGCCAGCAGGACAGCGAGGAGGGACACTGAAGCTTTCTTT

size: NA
V: TRBV7-9
D: NA
length: 14
J: TRBJ1-2
CDR3: CASSSPSENYGYTF
DNA: TGTGCCAGCAGCTCCCCTTCGGAGAACTATGGCTACACCTTC

size: NA
V: TRBV29-1
D: TRBD1
length: 12
J: TRBJ1-1
CDR3: CSVEKGAFEAFF
DNA: TGCAGCGTTGAAAAGGGGGCCTTTGAAGCTTTCTTT

size: NA
V: TRBV7-9
D: NA
length: 17
J: TRBJ2-7
CDR3: CASSPGASGKEVYEQYF
DNA: TGTGCCAGCAGCCCGGGGGCTAGCGGTAAGGAGGTGTACGAGCAGTACTTC

size: NA
V: TRBV9
D: NA
length: 12
J: TRBJ2-1
CDR3: CASSAVYNEQFF
DNA: TGTGCCAGCAGCGCGGTATACAATGAGCAGTTCTTC

size: NA
V: TRBV2
D: NA
length: 14
J: TRBJ1-1
CDR3: CASTRGRGNAEAFF
DNA: TGTGCCAGCACTAGAGGTAGGGGAAACGCTGAAGCTTTCTTT

size: NA
V: TRBV14
D: NA
length: 11
J: TRBJ2-7
CDR3: CASSQGYEQYF
DNA: TGTGCCAGCAGCCAAGGATACGAGCAGTACTTC

size: NA
V: TRBV7-8
D: NA
length: 13
J: TRBJ2-6
CDR3: CASTLRGANVLTF
DNA: TGTGCCAGCACCCTGAGGGGGGCCAACGTCCTGACTTTC

size: NA
V: TRBV5-1
D: NA
length: 13
J: TRBJ2-7
CDR3: CASSLVVGNEQYF
DNA: TGCGCCAGCAGCTTGGTGGTTGGGAACGAGCAGTACTTC

size: NA
V: TRBV14
D: NA
length: 11
J: TRBJ2-1
CDR3: CASSHRNEQFF
DNA: TGTGCCAGCAGCCATCGTAATGAGCAGTTCTTC

size: NA
V: TRBV27
D: TRBD1
length: 14
J: TRBJ1-2
CDR3: CASSVGTGVYGYTF
DNA: TGTGCCAGCAGCGTTGGGACAGGGGTATATGGCTACACCTTC

size: NA
V: TRBV19
D: NA
length: 11
J: TRBJ1-3
CDR3: CASTSTSTIYF
DNA: TGTGCCAGCACCTCAACCTCCACCATATATTTT

size: NA
V: TRBV5-1
D: NA
length: 15
J: TRBJ2-6
CDR3: CASSSGSSGANVLTF
DNA: TGCGCCAGCAGTTCAGGCTCCTCTGGGGCCAACGTCCTGACTTTC

size: NA
V: TRBV7-9
D: NA
length: 13
J: TRBJ1-1
CDR3: CASIDSMNTEAFF
DNA: TGTGCCAGCATTGACTCAATGAACACTGAAGCTTTCTTT

size: NA
V: TRBV7-8
D: NA
length: 15
J: TRBJ1-1
CDR3: CASSHRQHMNTEAFF
DNA: TGTGCCAGCAGCCATCGACAGCACATGAACACTGAAGCTTTCTTT

size: NA
V: TRBV7-8
D: NA
length: 11
J: TRBJ1-1
CDR3: CASSGRIEAFF
DNA: TGTGCCAGCAGCGGTCGGATTGAAGCTTTCTTT

size: NA
V: TRBV5-1
D: NA
length: 14
J: TRBJ1-1
CDR3: CASSLDSWNTEAFF
DNA: TGCGCCAGCAGCTTGGATTCTTGGAACACTGAAGCTTTCTTT

size: NA
V: TRBV9
D: TRBD2
length: 18
J: TRBJ2-2
CDR3: CASSQTSGGLANTGELFF
DNA: TGTGCCAGCAGCCAAACAAGCGGGGGGCTTGCGAACACCGGGGAGCTGTTTTTT

size: once
V: TRBV27
D: TRBD2
length: 15
J: TRBJ2-2
CDR3: CANDSGGARTGELFF
DNA: TGTGCCAACGATAGCGGGGGGGCGAGGACCGGGGAGCTGTTTTTT

size: NA
V: TRBV18
D: NA
length: 14
J: TRBJ1-1
CDR3: CASSQQDANTEAFF
DNA: TGTGCCAGCTCACAACAGGATGCGAACACTGAAGCTTTCTTT